The rows below give T cell receptor beta chains drawn from one sample of a study of T cell responses to AZD1222 COVID-19 vaccine. TCRdb keeps only in-frame clones here, not all; method: immunoSEQ multiplex PCR. The sample contains around 28,000 clones, around 80% of which appear only once. This specimen consisted of peripheral blood, obtained on day 0 of AZD1222 vaccination. The source is an adult in good health. Both conserved end residues are part of each CDR3. Fields, in order: J gene, V gene, clone size, D gene, CDR3 protein, CDR3 DNA. The D gene is left open where the match is weak. The size of a clone is reported for some rows only, either as once, few or many, or as a class for expanded clones.

j_call: TRBJ2-5
v_call: TRBV7-7
clone_size: .
d_call: .
cdr3_aa: CASSSRGGGRETQYF
cdr3_nt: TGTGCTAGCAGCTCGAGGGGAGGTGGTAGAGAGACCCAGTACTTC

j_call: TRBJ1-2
v_call: TRBV29-1
clone_size: .
d_call: .
cdr3_aa: CSAAGGVTGFLVGYGYTF
cdr3_nt: TGCAGCGCCGCTGGGGGGGTGACAGGTTTTTTGGTTGGCTATGGCTACACCTTC

j_call: TRBJ1-3
v_call: TRBV11-2
clone_size: .
d_call: .
cdr3_aa: CASSLVSAGRGNTIYF
cdr3_nt: TGTGCCAGCAGCTTAGTATCGGCAGGCCGGGGAAACACCATATATTTT

j_call: TRBJ1-1
v_call: TRBV6-5
clone_size: .
d_call: .
cdr3_aa: CAGGWNTEAFF
cdr3_nt: TGTGCCGGGGGATGGAACACTGAAGCTTTCTTT

j_call: TRBJ1-2
v_call: TRBV6-6
clone_size: .
d_call: .
cdr3_aa: CASSYSKTASNYGYTF
cdr3_nt: TGTGCCAGCAGTTACTCGAAGACAGCATCTAACTATGGCTACACCTTC

j_call: TRBJ1-4
v_call: TRBV7-2
clone_size: .
d_call: .
cdr3_aa: CASSLKGGEKLFF
cdr3_nt: TGTGCCAGCAGCCTAAAGGGAGGTGAAAAACTGTTTTTT

j_call: TRBJ1-2
v_call: TRBV2
clone_size: .
d_call: .
cdr3_aa: CASSEQGGGYTF
cdr3_nt: TGTGCCAGCAGTGAGCAGGGAGGTGGCTACACCTTC

j_call: TRBJ1-6
v_call: TRBV3-1/TRBV3-2
clone_size: .
d_call: .
cdr3_aa: CASSKEGASNSPLHF
cdr3_nt: TGTGCCAGCAGCAAAGAAGGGGCGAGTAATTCACCCCTCCACTTT

j_call: TRBJ1-5
v_call: TRBV25-1
clone_size: .
d_call: .
cdr3_aa: CASSESGVWGNQPQHF
cdr3_nt: TGTGCCAGCAGCGAATCCGGGGTGTGGGGCAATCAGCCCCAGCATTTT

j_call: TRBJ1-1
v_call: TRBV11-2
clone_size: .
d_call: .
cdr3_aa: CASSLLPTGNTEAFF
cdr3_nt: TGTGCCAGCAGTCTCCTGCCCACAGGGAACACTGAAGCTTTCTTT

j_call: TRBJ2-1
v_call: TRBV18
clone_size: .
d_call: .
cdr3_aa: CASSPRGDEQFF
cdr3_nt: TGTGCCAGCTCACCACGCGGGGATGAGCAGTTCTTC

j_call: TRBJ2-3
v_call: TRBV14
clone_size: .
d_call: TRBD2
cdr3_aa: CASSQAPSGRVTFTDTQYF
cdr3_nt: TGTGCCAGCAGCCAAGCGCCTAGCGGGCGGGTTACTTTCACAGATACGCAGTATTTT

j_call: TRBJ1-1
v_call: TRBV9
clone_size: .
d_call: .
cdr3_aa: CASSGTPNTEAFF
cdr3_nt: TGTGCCAGCAGCGGGACCCCGAACACTGAAGCTTTCTTT

j_call: TRBJ2-1
v_call: TRBV11-2
clone_size: .
d_call: .
cdr3_aa: CASSLRAGTTSSYNEQFF
cdr3_nt: TGTGCCAGCAGCTTGAGAGCGGGTACTACTAGCTCCTACAATGAGCAGTTCTTC

j_call: TRBJ2-5
v_call: TRBV14
clone_size: .
d_call: TRBD1
cdr3_aa: CASSPRDRVKETQYF
cdr3_nt: TGTGCCAGCAGCCCCAGGGACAGGGTAAAAGAGACCCAGTACTTC

j_call: TRBJ2-3
v_call: TRBV9
clone_size: .
d_call: .
cdr3_aa: CASNGGADTQYF
cdr3_nt: TGTGCCAGCAACGGAGGGGCAGATACGCAGTATTTT

j_call: TRBJ1-2
v_call: TRBV5-1
clone_size: .
d_call: .
cdr3_aa: CASSLGGPVGYGYTF
cdr3_nt: TGCGCCAGCAGCTTGGGAGGGCCGGTTGGCTATGGCTACACCTTC

j_call: TRBJ1-2
v_call: TRBV7-2
clone_size: .
d_call: .
cdr3_aa: CASSPRGGVLTTGYTF
cdr3_nt: TGTGCCAGCAGCCCGAGAGGGGGAGTCCTTACGACGGGCTACACCTTC

j_call: TRBJ1-2
v_call: TRBV24-1
clone_size: .
d_call: .
cdr3_aa: CATSDSWDYGYTF
cdr3_nt: TGTGCCACCAGTGATTCGTGGGATTATGGCTACACCTTC

j_call: TRBJ2-7
v_call: TRBV12-3/TRBV12-4
clone_size: large
d_call: .
cdr3_aa: CASSLSGEQYF
cdr3_nt: TGTGCCAGCAGTTTAAGCGGCGAGCAGTACTTC

j_call: TRBJ1-1
v_call: TRBV2
clone_size: .
d_call: TRBD1
cdr3_aa: CASTQRSSGGTEAFF
cdr3_nt: TGTGCCAGCACCCAACGGTCCTCAGGGGGCACTGAAGCTTTCTTT

j_call: TRBJ2-3
v_call: TRBV2
clone_size: .
d_call: TRBD2
cdr3_aa: CASSEGLVGGDTQYF
cdr3_nt: TGTGCCAGCAGTGAAGGATTAGTGGGGGGGGATACGCAGTATTTT

j_call: TRBJ1-4
v_call: TRBV19
clone_size: .
d_call: TRBD1
cdr3_aa: CASRDRGTNEKLFF
cdr3_nt: TGTGCCAGTAGAGACAGGGGAACTAATGAAAAACTGTTTTTT

j_call: TRBJ1-5
v_call: TRBV6-6
clone_size: .
d_call: TRBD1
cdr3_aa: CASSYSTFGTGHHF
cdr3_nt: TGTGCCAGCAGTTACTCGACTTTCGGGACAGGGCATCATTTT

j_call: TRBJ2-1
v_call: TRBV6-2/TRBV6-3
clone_size: .
d_call: .
cdr3_aa: CASSTGGPQGQFF
cdr3_nt: TGTGCCAGCAGCACGGGGGGCCCACAGGGGCAGTTCTTC

j_call: TRBJ2-2
v_call: TRBV7-9
clone_size: .
d_call: TRBD2
cdr3_aa: CASSSGLAGGELFF
cdr3_nt: TGTGCCAGCAGCTCGGGACTAGCGGGCGGGGAGCTGTTTTTT

j_call: TRBJ1-1
v_call: TRBV19
clone_size: .
d_call: TRBD1
cdr3_aa: CASRITAQGAREAFF
cdr3_nt: TGTGCCAGTAGAATTACTGCACAGGGGGCCCGGGAAGCTTTCTTT

j_call: TRBJ1-2
v_call: TRBV11-2
clone_size: .
d_call: .
cdr3_aa: CASSFSDGNYGYTF
cdr3_nt: TGTGCCAGCAGCTTTTCGGACGGAAACTATGGCTACACCTTC

j_call: TRBJ2-1
v_call: TRBV10-3
clone_size: few
d_call: .
cdr3_aa: CATQRANEQFF
cdr3_nt: TGTGCCACTCAAAGGGCCAATGAGCAGTTCTTC

j_call: TRBJ2-2
v_call: TRBV19
clone_size: .
d_call: .
cdr3_aa: CASTNPNTGELFF
cdr3_nt: TGTGCCAGTACCAACCCGAACACCGGGGAGCTGTTTTTT

j_call: TRBJ1-2
v_call: TRBV3-1/TRBV3-2
clone_size: .
d_call: TRBD1
cdr3_aa: CASSHGGTGGLGYTF
cdr3_nt: TGTGCCAGCAGCCATGGCGGGACAGGGGGCCTAGGCTACACCTTC

j_call: TRBJ2-3
v_call: TRBV7-2
clone_size: .
d_call: .
cdr3_aa: CASSLQEVPTDTQYF
cdr3_nt: TGTGCCAGCAGCTTACAGGAGGTCCCCACAGATACGCAGTATTTT

j_call: TRBJ1-1
v_call: TRBV20-1
clone_size: .
d_call: .
cdr3_aa: CRIGGGTEAFF
cdr3_nt: TGCAGGATTGGCGGGGGCACTGAAGCTTTCTTT

j_call: TRBJ2-5
v_call: TRBV7-2
clone_size: .
d_call: .
cdr3_aa: CASSLAGLRETQYF
cdr3_nt: TGTGCCAGCAGCTTAGCCGGCTTGAGAGAGACCCAGTACTTC

j_call: TRBJ2-1
v_call: TRBV18
clone_size: .
d_call: TRBD2
cdr3_aa: CASSPNGLAGEELFF
cdr3_nt: TGTGCCAGCTCACCGAATGGACTAGCGGGAGAAGAGCTGTTCTTC

j_call: TRBJ1-1
v_call: TRBV7-9
clone_size: .
d_call: .
cdr3_aa: CASSPRTTTNTEAFF
cdr3_nt: TGTGCCAGCAGCCCGAGGACAACTACGAACACTGAAGCTTTCTTT

j_call: TRBJ2-3
v_call: TRBV7-2
clone_size: once
d_call: TRBD2
cdr3_aa: CASSLLGDPSGGTDTQYF
cdr3_nt: TGTGCCAGCAGCTTGCTTGGGGACCCTAGCGGGGGCACAGATACGCAGTATTTT

j_call: TRBJ2-5
v_call: TRBV6-1
clone_size: .
d_call: TRBD2
cdr3_aa: CASSGQLAGGPETQYF
cdr3_nt: TGTGCCAGCAGTGGGCAACTAGCGGGGGGGCCGGAGACCCAGTACTTC

j_call: TRBJ1-2
v_call: TRBV7-8
clone_size: .
d_call: TRBD1
cdr3_aa: CASSLIGGTGGVGYTF
cdr3_nt: TGTGCCAGCAGCTTAATCGGGGGGACAGGGGGCGTAGGCTACACCTTC

j_call: TRBJ2-3
v_call: TRBV6-4
clone_size: .
d_call: .
cdr3_aa: CASTPLEYTDTQYF
cdr3_nt: TGTGCCAGCACCCCCTTAGAATACACAGATACGCAGTATTTT

j_call: TRBJ1-2
v_call: TRBV25-1
clone_size: .
d_call: .
cdr3_aa: CASSHYRDALYGYTF
cdr3_nt: TGTGCCAGCAGTCATTACAGGGATGCCCTCTATGGCTACACCTTC

j_call: TRBJ2-3
v_call: TRBV6-2/TRBV6-3
clone_size: .
d_call: TRBD2
cdr3_aa: CASSFTGLATDTQYF
cdr3_nt: TGTGCCAGCAGCTTTACTGGACTAGCGACAGATACGCAGTATTTT

j_call: TRBJ2-1
v_call: TRBV6-4
clone_size: .
d_call: TRBD2
cdr3_aa: CASSEAGGSSYNEQFF
cdr3_nt: TGTGCCAGCAGTGAAGCGGGGGGGAGCTCCTACAATGAGCAGTTCTTC

j_call: TRBJ1-2
v_call: TRBV4-2
clone_size: .
d_call: .
cdr3_aa: CASSQDPFSARVNYGYTF
cdr3_nt: TGTGCCAGCAGCCAAGATCCCTTCTCCGCCCGAGTTAACTATGGCTACACCTTC

j_call: TRBJ2-2
v_call: TRBV11-1
clone_size: few
d_call: .
cdr3_aa: CASRGLINTGELFF
cdr3_nt: TGTGCCAGCAGGGGACTGATCAATACCGGGGAGCTGTTTTTT

j_call: TRBJ2-1
v_call: TRBV5-8
clone_size: .
d_call: TRBD2
cdr3_aa: CASSHDLGGSSYNEQFF
cdr3_nt: TGTGCCAGCAGCCATGATTTGGGAGGGAGCTCCTACAATGAGCAGTTCTTC

j_call: TRBJ1-4
v_call: TRBV19
clone_size: .
d_call: .
cdr3_aa: CASKASTATNEKLFF
cdr3_nt: TGTGCCAGTAAAGCGTCAACTGCAACTAATGAAAAACTGTTTTTT

j_call: TRBJ1-1
v_call: TRBV5-4
clone_size: .
d_call: TRBD1
cdr3_aa: CASAIGGTGEAFF
cdr3_nt: TGTGCCAGCGCGATTGGGGGGACAGGAGAAGCTTTCTTT